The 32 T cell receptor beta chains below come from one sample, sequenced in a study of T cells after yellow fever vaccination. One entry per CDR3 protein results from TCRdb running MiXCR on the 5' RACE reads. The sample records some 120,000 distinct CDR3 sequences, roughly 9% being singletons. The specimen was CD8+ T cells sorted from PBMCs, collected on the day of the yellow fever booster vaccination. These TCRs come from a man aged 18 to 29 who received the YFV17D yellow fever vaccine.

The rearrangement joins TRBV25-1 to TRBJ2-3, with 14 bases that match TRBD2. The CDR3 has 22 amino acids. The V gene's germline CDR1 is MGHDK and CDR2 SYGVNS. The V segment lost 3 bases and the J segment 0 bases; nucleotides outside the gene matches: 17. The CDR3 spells CASSEGLAGAKLIPTSTDTQYF. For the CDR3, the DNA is TGTGCCAGCAGTGAGGGACTAGCGGGAGCGAAACTAATCCCTACTAGCACAGATACGCAGTATTTT.

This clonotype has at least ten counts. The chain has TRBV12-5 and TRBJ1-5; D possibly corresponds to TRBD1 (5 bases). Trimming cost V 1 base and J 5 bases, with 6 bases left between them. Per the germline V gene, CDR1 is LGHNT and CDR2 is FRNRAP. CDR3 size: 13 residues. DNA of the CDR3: TGTGCTAGTGGTTTGGGACAGTATCAGCCCCAGCATTTT. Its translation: CASGLGQYQPQHF.

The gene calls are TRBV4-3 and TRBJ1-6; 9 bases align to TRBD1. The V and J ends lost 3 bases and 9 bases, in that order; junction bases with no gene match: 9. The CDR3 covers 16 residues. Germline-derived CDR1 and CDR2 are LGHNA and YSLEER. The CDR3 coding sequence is TGCGCCAGCAGCCAGGGGGCTGGACAGGGGACTTCACCCCTCCACTTT. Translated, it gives CASSQGAGQGTSPLHF.

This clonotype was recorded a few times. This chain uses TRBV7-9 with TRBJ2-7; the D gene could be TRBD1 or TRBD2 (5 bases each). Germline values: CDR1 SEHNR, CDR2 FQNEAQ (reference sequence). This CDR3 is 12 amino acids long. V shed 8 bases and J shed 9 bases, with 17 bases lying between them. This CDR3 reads CASSGDPGVQYF. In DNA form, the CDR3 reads TGTGCCAGCTCCGGGGACCCGGGCGTGCAGTACTTC.

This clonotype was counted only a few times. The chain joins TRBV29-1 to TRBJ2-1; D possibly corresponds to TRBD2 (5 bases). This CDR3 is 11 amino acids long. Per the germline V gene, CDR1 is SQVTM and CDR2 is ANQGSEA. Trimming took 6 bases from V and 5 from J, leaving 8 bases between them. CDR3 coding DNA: TGCAGCGTGGACGGGAACAATGAGCAGTTCTTC. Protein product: CSVDGNNEQFF.

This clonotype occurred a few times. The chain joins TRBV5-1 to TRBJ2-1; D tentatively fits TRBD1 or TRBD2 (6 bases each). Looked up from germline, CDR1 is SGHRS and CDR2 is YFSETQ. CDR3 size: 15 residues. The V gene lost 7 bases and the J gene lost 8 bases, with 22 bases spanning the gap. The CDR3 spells CASASGDSSADEQFF. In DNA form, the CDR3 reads TGCGCCAGCGCATCAGGGGACTCCTCCGCGGATGAGCAGTTCTTC.

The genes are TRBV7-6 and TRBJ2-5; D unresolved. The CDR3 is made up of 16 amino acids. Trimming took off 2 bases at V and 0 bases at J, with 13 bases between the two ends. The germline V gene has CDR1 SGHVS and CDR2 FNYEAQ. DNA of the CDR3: TGTGCCAGCAGCTTACCGGGCCCTAGTTACCAAGAGACCCAGTACTTC. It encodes CASSLPGPSYQETQYF. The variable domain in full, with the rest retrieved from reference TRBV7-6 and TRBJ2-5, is GAGVSQSPRYKVTKRGQDVALRCDPISGHVSLYWYRQALGQGPEFLTYFNYEAQQDKSGLPNDRFSAERPEGSISTLTIQRTEQRDSAMYRCASSLPGPSYQETQYFGPGTRLLVL.

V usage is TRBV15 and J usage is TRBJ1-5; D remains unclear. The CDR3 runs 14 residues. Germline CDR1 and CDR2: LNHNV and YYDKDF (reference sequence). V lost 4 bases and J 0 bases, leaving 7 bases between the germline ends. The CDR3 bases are TGTGCCACCAGCACGGCGTTTAGCAATCAGCCCCAGCATTTT. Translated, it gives CATSTAFSNQPQHF.

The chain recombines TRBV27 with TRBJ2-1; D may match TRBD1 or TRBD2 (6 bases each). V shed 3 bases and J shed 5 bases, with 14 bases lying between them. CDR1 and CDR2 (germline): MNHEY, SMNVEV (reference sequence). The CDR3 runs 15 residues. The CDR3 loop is CASSFEWGADNEQFF. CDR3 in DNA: TGTGCCAGCAGTTTTGAGTGGGGGGCTGACAATGAGCAGTTCTTC.

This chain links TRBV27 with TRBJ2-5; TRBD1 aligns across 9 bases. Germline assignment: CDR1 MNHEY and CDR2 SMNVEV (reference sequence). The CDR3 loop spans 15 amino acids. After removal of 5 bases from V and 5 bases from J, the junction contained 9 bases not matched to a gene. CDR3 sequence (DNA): TGTGCCAGCAGTCGAGTACAGGGGGCTTGGGAGACCCAGTACTTC. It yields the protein CASSRVQGAWETQYF.

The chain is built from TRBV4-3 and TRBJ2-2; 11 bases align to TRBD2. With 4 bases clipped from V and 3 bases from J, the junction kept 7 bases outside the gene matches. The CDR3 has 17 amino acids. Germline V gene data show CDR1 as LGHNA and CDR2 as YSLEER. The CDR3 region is CASSPSLAGGYTGELFF. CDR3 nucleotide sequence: TGCGCCAGCAGCCCGTCCCTAGCGGGGGGTTACACCGGGGAGCTGTTTTTT.

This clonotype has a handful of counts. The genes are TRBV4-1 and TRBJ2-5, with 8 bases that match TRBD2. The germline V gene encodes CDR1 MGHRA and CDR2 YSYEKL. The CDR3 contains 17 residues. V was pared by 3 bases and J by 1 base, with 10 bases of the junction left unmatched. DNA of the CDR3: TGCGCCAGCAGCCAGGCCCCCGGGACTAGTGTCCAAGAGACCCAGTACTTC. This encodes CASSQAPGTSVQETQYF.

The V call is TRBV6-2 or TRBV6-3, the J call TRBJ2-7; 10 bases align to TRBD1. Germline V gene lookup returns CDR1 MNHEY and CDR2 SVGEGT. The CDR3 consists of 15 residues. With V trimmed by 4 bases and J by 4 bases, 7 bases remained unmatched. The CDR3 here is CASSSTGGQGYEQYV. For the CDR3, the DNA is TGTGCCAGCAGTTCCACCGGGGGACAGGGGTACGAGCAGTACGTC.

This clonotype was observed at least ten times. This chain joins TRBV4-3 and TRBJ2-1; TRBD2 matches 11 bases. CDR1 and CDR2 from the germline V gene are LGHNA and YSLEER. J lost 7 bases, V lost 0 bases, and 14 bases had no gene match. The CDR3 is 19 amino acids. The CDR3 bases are TGCGCCAGCAGCCAAGATTTGATGGCTAGCGGGGGGCGGGGGAATGAGCAGTTCTTC. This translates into CASSQDLMASGGRGNEQFF.

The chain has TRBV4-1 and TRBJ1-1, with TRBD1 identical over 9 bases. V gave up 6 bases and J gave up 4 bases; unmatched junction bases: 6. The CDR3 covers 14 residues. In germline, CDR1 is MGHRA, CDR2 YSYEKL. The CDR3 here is CASRQQGAVTEAFF. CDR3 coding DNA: TGCGCCAGCAGACAACAGGGGGCGGTCACTGAAGCTTTCTTT.

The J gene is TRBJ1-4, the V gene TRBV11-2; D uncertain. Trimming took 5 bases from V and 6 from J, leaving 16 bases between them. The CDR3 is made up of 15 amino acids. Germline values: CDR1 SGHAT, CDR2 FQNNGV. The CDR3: CASSLAALPDEKLFF. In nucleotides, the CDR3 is TGTGCCAGCAGCCTTGCGGCTTTACCCGATGAAAAACTGTTTTTT.

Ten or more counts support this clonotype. CDR3 DNA sequence: TGTGCCAGCAGTTTCCGACAGGGCGGGGAGCAGTACTTC. Translating it yields CASSFRQGGEQYF. This sequence joins TRBV27 and TRBJ2-7; 7 nucleotides agree with TRBD1. The germline V gene encodes CDR1 MNHEY and CDR2 SMNVEV (reference sequence). The CDR3 runs 13 residues. The V gene end was trimmed by 3 bases and the J gene end by 7 bases; junction bases not matched to a gene: 6.

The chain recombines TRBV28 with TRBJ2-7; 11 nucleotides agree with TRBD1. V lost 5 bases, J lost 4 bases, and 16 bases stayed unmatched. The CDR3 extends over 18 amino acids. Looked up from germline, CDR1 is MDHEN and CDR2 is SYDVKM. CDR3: CASSPPGTGGRWCYEQYV. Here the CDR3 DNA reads TGTGCCAGCAGTCCACCCGGGACAGGGGGACGTTGGTGTTACGAGCAGTACGTC.

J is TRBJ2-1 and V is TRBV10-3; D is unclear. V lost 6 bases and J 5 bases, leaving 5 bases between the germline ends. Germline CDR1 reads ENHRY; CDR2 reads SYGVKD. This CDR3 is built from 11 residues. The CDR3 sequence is CAIRQNNEQFF. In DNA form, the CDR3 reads TGTGCCATCAGACAGAACAATGAGCAGTTCTTC.

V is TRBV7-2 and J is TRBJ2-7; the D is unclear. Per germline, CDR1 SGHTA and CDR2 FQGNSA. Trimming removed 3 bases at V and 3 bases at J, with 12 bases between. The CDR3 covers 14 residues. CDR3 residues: CASSFGLGSYEQYV. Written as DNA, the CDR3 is TGTGCCAGCAGCTTCGGTCTGGGCAGCTACGAGCAGTACGTC.

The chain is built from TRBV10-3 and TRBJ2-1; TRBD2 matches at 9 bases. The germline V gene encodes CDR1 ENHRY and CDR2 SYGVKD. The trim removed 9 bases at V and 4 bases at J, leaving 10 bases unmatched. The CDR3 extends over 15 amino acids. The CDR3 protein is CAMGGGAYQYNEQFF. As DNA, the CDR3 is TGTGCCATGGGCGGGGGGGCGTATCAGTACAATGAGCAGTTCTTC.

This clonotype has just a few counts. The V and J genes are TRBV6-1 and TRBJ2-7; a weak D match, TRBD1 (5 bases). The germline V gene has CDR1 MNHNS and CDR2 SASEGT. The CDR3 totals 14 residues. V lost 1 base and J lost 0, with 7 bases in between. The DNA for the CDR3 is TGTGCCAGCAGTGAAGGGGGCATCTCCTACGAGCAGTACGTC. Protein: CASSEGGISYEQYV.

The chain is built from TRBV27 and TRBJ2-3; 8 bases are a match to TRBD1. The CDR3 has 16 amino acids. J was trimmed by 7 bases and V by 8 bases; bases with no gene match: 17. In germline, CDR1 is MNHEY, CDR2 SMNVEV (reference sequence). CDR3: CASCLSPGQVPYTQYF. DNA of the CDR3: TGTGCCAGCTGCTTGTCCCCGGGACAGGTACCTTATACGCAGTATTTT.

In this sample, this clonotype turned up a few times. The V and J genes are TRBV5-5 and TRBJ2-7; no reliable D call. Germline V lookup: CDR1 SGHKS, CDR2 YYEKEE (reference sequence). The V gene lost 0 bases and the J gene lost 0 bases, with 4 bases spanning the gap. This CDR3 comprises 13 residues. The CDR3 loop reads CASSLAASYEQYV. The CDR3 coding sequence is TGTGCCAGCAGCTTGGCGGCCTCCTACGAGCAGTACGTC.

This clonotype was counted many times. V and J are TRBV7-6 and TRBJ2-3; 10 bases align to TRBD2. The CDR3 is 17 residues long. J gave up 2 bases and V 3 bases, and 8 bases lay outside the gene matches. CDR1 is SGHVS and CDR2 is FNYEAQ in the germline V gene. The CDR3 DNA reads TGTGCCAGCAGCTTGTCTAGCGGGGGTTTGATCACAGATACGCAGTATTTT. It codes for CASSLSSGGLITDTQYF.

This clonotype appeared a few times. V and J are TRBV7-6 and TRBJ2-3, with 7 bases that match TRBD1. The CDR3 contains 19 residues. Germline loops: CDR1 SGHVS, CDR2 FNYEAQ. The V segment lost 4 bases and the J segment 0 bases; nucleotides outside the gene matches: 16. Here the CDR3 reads CASSSLTGRGKGSTDTQYF. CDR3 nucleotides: TGTGCCAGCAGCTCCCTGACAGGGAGAGGGAAAGGGAGCACAGATACGCAGTATTTT.

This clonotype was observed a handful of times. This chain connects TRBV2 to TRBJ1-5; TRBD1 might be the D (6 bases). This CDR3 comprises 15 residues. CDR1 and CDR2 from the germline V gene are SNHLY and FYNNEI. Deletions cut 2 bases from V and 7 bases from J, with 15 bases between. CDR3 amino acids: CASSERGTGRQPQHF. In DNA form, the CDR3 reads TGTGCCAGCAGTGAAAGGGGAACAGGGAGGCAGCCCCAGCATTTT.

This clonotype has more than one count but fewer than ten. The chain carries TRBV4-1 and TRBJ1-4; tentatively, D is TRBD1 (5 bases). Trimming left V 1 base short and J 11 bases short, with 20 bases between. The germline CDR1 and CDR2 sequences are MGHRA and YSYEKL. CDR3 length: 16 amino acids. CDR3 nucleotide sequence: TGCGCCAGCAGCCAAGTGGAAGGGTCGGGGGATCGGAAACTGTTTTTT. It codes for CASSQVEGSGDRKLFF.

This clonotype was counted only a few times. Here the CDR3 DNA reads TGTGCCAGCAGAAACTGGGTGGAGGCTGAAGCTTTCTTT. Protein sequence: CASRNWVEAEAFF. J is TRBJ1-1 and V is TRBV6-2 or TRBV6-3; D gene ambiguous. CDR3 length: 13 residues. Germline V CDR1 and CDR2: MNHEY, SVGEGT. Deletions cut 6 bases from V and 6 bases from J, with 14 bases between.

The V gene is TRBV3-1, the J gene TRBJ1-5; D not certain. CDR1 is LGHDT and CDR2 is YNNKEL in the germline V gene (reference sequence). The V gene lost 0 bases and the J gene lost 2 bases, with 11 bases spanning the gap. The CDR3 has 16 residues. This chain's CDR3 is CASSQEPPMGNQPQHF. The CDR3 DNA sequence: TGTGCCAGCAGCCAAGAACCCCCCATGGGCAATCAGCCCCAGCATTTT.

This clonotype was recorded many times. The CDR3 DNA follows: TGCGCCAGCAGCCAAGAGGCCGGGTCGACCCCCGGCAGTCAGCCCCAGCATTTT. Its protein product is CASSQEAGSTPGSQPQHF. This chain connects TRBV4-1 to TRBJ1-5; no clear D. This CDR3 region has 18 residues. Per germline, CDR1 MGHRA and CDR2 YSYEKL. V gave up 0 bases and J gave up 6 bases, with 21 bases separating them.

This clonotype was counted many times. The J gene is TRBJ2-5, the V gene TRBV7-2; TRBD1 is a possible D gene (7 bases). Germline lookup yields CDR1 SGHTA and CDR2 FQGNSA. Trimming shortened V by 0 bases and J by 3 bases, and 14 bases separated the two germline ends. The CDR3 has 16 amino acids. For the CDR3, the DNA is TGTGCCAGCAGCTTAGCGAGTCAGGGGGGAAAAGAGACCCAGTACTTC. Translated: CASSLASQGGKETQYF.